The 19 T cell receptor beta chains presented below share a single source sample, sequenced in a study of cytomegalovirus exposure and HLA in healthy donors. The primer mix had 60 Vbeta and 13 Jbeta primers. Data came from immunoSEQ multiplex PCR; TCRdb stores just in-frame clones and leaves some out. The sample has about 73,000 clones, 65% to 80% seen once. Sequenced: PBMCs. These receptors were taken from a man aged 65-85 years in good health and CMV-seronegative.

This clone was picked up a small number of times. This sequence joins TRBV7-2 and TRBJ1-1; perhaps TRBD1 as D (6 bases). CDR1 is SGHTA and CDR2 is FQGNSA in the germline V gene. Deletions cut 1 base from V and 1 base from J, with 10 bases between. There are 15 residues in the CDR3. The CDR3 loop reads CASSLVSQGNTEAFF. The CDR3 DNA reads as TGTGCCAGCAGCTTAGTATCACAGGGGAACACTGAAGCTTTCTTT.

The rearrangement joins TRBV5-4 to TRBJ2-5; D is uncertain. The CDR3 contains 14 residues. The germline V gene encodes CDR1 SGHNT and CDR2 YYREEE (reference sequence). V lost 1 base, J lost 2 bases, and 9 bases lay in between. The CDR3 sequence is CASSLPSNQETQYF. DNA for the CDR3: TGTGCCAGCAGCTTGCCGTCTAATCAAGAGACCCAGTACTTC.

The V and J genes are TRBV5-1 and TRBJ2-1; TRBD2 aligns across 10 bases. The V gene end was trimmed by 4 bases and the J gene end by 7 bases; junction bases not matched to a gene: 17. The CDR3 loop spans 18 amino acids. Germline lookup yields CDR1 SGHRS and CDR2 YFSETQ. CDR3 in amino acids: CASSPPGGIAGGRNEQFF. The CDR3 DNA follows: TGCGCCAGCAGCCCTCCAGGGGGTATAGCGGGGGGTAGAAATGAGCAGTTCTTC.

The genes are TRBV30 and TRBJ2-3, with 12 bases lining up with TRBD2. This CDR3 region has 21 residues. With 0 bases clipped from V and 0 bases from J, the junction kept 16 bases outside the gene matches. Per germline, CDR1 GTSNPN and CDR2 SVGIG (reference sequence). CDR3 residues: CAWSVGPWGSLAGGSTDTQYF. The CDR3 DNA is TGTGCCTGGAGTGTCGGACCATGGGGAAGTCTAGCGGGGGGGAGCACAGATACGCAGTATTTT.

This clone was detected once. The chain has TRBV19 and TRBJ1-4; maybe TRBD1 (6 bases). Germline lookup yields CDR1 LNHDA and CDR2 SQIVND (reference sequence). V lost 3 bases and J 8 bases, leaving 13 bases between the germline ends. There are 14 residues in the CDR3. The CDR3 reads CASSMGGAGEKLFF. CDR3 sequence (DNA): TGTGCCAGTAGTATGGGGGGGGCTGGAGAAAAACTGTTTTTT.

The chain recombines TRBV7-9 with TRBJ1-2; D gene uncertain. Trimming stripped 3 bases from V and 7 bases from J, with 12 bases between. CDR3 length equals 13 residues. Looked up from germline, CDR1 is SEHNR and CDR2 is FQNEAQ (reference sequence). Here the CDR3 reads CASSFITRVGYTF. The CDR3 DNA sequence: TGTGCCAGCAGCTTTATTACCCGGGTTGGCTACACCTTC.

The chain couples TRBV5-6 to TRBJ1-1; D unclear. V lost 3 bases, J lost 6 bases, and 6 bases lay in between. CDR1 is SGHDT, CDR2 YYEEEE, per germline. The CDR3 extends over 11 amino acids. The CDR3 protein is CASSSFAEAFF. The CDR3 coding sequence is TGTGCCAGCAGCTCGTTCGCTGAAGCTTTCTTT.

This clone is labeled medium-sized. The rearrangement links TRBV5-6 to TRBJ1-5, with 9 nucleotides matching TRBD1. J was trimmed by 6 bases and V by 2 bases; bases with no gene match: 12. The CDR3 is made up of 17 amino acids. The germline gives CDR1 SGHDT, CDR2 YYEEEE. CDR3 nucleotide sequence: TGTGCCAGCAGCTTAGGCGGGACAGGGCTCTTACTTCAGCCCCAGCATTTT. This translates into CASSLGGTGLLLQPQHF.

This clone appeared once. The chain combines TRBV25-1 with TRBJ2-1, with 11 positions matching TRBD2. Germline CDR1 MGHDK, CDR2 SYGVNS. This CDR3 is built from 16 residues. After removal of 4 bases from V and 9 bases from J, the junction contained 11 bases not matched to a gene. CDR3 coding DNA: TGTGCCAGCAGTGCACCTGGGACTAGCGGTTTTGGTGAGCAGTTCTTC. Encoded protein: CASSAPGTSGFGEQFF. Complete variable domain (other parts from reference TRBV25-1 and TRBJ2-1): EADIYQTPRYLVIGTGKKITLECSQTMGHDKMYWYQQDPGMELHLIHYSYGVNSTEKGDLSSESTVSRIRTEHFPLTLESARPSHTSQYLCASSAPGTSGFGEQFFGPGTRLTVL.

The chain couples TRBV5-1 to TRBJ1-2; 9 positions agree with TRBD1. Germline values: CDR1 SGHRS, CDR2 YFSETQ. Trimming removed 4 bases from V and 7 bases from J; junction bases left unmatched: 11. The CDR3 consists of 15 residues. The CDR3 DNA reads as TGCGCCAGCAGCCCCACCACAGGGGGCGGAGGTGGCTACACCTTC. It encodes CASSPTTGGGGGYTF.

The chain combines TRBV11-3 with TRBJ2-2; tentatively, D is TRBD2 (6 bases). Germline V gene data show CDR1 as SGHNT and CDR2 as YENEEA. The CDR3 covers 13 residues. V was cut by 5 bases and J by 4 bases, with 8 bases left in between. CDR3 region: CASSRGLTGELFF. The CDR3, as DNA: TGTGCCAGCAGCCGGGGACTCACCGGGGAGCTGTTTTTT. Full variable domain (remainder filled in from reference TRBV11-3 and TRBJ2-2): EAGVVQSPRYKIIEKKQPVAFWCNPISGHNTLYWYLQNLGQGPELLIRYENEEAVDDSQLPKDRFSAERLKGVDSTLKIQPAELGDSAVYLCASSRGLTGELFFGEGSRLTVL.

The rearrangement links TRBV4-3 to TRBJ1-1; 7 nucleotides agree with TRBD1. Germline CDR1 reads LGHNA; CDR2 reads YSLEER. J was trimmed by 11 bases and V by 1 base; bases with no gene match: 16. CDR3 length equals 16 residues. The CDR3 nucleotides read TGCGCCAGCAGCCAAGGAGGCCTTGACAGGGCCCTCGGGGCTTTCTTT. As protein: CASSQGGLDRALGAFF.

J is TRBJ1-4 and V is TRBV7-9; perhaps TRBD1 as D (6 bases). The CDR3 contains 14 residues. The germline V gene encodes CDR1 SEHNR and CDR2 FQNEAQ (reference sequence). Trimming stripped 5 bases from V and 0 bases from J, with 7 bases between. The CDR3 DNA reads TGTGCCAGCAGCCGGACAGCAACTAATGAAAAACTGTTTTTT. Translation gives CASSRTATNEKLFF.

This chain's CDR3 is CASSPGQQETQYF. The DNA for the CDR3 is TGCGCCAGCAGCCCCGGACAGCAAGAGACCCAGTACTTC. The chain employs TRBV5-1 and TRBJ2-5; TRBD1 might be the D (6 bases). The CDR3 runs 13 residues. Trimming removed 4 bases from V and 2 bases from J, with 9 bases in between. Germline CDR1 is SGHRS and CDR2 is YFSETQ.

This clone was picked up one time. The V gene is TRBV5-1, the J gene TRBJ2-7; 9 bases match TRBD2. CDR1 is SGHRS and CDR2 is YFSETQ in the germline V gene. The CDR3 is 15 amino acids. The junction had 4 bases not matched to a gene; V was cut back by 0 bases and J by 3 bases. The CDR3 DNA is TGCGCCAGCAGCTTGGAGGCGGGAGGGCACTACGAGCAGTACTTC. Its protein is CASSLEAGGHYEQYF.

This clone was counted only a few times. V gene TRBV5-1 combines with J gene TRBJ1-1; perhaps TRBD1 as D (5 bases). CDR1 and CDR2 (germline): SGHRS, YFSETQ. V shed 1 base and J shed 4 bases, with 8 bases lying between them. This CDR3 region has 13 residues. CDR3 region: CASSLFGATEAFF. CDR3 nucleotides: TGCGCCAGCAGCTTGTTTGGGGCCACTGAAGCTTTCTTT.

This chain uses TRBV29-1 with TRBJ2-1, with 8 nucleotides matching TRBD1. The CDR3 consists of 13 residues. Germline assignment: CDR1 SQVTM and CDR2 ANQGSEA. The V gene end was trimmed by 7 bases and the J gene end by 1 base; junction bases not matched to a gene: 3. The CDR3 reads CSGNRGSYNEQFF. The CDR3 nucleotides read TGCAGCGGAAACAGGGGGTCCTACAATGAGCAGTTCTTC.

The CDR3 DNA is TGTGCCAGCTCACGGTTGGGACTAGCGGACAATGAGCAGTTCTTC. The encoded protein is CASSRLGLADNEQFF. This chain connects TRBV18 to TRBJ2-1; 11 positions agree with TRBD2. This CDR3 has 15 residues. After removal of 4 bases from V and 5 bases from J, the junction contained 4 bases not matched to a gene. Germline V gives CDR1 KGHSH, CDR2 LQKENI.

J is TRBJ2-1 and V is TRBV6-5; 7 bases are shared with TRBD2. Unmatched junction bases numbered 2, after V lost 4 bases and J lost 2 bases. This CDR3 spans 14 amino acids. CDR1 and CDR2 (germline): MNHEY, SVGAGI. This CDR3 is CASSWGGTYNEQFF. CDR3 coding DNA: TGTGCCAGCAGTTGGGGGGGGACCTACAATGAGCAGTTCTTC.